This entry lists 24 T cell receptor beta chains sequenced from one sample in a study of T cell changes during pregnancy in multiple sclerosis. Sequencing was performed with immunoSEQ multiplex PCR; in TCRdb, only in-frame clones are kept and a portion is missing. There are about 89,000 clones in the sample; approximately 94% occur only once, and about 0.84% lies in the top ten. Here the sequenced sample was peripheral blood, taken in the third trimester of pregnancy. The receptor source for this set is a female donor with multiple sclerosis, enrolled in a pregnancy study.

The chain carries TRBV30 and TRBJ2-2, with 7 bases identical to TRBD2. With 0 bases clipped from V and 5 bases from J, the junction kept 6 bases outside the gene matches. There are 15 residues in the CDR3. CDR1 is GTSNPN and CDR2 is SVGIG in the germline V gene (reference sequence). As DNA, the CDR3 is TGTGCCTGGAGTGTACTCGGGAGGAGTACCGGGGAGCTGTTTTTT. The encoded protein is CAWSVLGRSTGELFF.

CDR3 region: CASSQLAGRGINIGELFF. DNA of the CDR3: TGCGCCAGCAGCCAGCTCGCCGGCCGCGGGATCAATATCGGGGAGCTGTTTTTT. The chain carries TRBV4-1 and TRBJ2-2, with D perhaps matching TRBD2 (6 bases). The length of the CDR3 is 18 residues. Trimming removed 3 bases at V and 7 bases at J, with 24 bases between. In germline, CDR1 is MGHRA, CDR2 YSYEKL.

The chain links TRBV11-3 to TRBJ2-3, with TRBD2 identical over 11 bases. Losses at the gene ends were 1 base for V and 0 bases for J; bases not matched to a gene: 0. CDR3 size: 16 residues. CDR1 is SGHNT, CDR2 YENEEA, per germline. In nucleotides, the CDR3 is TGTGCCAGCAGCTTAGGGACTAGCGGGAGCACAGATACGCAGTATTTT. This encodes CASSLGTSGSTDTQYF.

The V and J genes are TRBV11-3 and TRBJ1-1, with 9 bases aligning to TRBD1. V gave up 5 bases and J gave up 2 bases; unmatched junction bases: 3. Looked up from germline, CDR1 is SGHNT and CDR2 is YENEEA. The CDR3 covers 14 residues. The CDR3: CASSTGGFNTEAFF. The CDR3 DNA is TGTGCCAGCAGCACAGGGGGCTTTAACACTGAAGCTTTCTTT.

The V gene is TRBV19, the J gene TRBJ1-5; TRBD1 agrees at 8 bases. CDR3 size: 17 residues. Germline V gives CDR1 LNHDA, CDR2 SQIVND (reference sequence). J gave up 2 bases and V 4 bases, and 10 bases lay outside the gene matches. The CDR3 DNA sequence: TGTGCCAGTAGTAAATTGACAGGGGTACGGGGCAATCAGCCCCAGCATTTT. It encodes CASSKLTGVRGNQPQHF.

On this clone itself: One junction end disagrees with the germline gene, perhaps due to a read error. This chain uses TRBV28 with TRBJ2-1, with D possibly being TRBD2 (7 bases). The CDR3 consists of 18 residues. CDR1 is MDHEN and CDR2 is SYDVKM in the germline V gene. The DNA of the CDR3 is TGTGCCAGCAGTTTATTGGCGGGGGCCGGGACCTCCCACAATGAGCAGTTCTTC. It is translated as CASSLLAGAGTSHNEQFF.

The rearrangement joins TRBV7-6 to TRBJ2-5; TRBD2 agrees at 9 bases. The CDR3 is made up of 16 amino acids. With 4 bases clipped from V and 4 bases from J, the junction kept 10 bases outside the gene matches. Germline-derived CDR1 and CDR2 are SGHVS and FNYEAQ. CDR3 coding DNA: TGTGCCAGCAGCTCTCCGGGACTAGCTTTTCGAGAGACCCAGTACTTC. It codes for CASSSPGLAFRETQYF.

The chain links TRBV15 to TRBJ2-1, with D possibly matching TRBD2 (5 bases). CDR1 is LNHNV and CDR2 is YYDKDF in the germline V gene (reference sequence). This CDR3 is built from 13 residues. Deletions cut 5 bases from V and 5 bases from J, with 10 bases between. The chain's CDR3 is CATSPAGNNEQFF. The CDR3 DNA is TGTGCCACCAGCCCCGCGGGTAACAATGAGCAGTTCTTC.

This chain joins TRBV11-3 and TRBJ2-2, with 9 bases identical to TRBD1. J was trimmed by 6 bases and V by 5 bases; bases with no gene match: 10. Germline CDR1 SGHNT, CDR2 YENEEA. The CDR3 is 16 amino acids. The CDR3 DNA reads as TGTGCCAGCAGCCACGGACAGGGGATGGGATCCGGGGAGCTGTTTTTT. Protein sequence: CASSHGQGMGSGELFF.

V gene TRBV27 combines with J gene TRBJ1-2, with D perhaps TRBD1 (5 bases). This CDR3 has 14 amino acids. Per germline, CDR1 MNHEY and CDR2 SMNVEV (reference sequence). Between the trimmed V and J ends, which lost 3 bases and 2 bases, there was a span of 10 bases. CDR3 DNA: TGTGCCAGCAGTTTCAGGGCGAGCAACTATGGCTACACCTTC. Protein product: CASSFRASNYGYTF.

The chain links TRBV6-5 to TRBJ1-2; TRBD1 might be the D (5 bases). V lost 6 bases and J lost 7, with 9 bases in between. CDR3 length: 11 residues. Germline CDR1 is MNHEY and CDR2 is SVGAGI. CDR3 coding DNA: TGTGCCAGCAGCCCAGGGTTTGGCTACACCTTC. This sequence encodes CASSPGFGYTF.

DNA of the CDR3: TGCGCCAGCAGCCAAGATCCTGACAGGGTCTACGAGCAGTACTTC. Translated, it gives CASSQDPDRVYEQYF. V is TRBV4-3 and J is TRBJ2-7, with TRBD1 identical over 7 bases. The V segment lost 0 bases and the J segment 3 bases; nucleotides outside the gene matches: 5. The CDR3 is 15 amino acids. Germline V gene sequence: CDR1 LGHNA, CDR2 YSLEER.

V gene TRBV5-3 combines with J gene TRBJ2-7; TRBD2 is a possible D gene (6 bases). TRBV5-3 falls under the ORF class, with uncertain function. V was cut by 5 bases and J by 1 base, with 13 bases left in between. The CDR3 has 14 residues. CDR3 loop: CARSYGTPSYEQYF. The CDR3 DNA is TGTGCCAGAAGTTATGGGACTCCATCCTACGAGCAGTACTTC.

The CDR3 reads CASSSSPTTEAFF. The CDR3 coding sequence is TGTGCCAGCAGCTCTAGTCCCACTACTGAAGCTTTCTTT. The chain employs TRBV7-9 and TRBJ1-1, with D uncertain. V was cut by 4 bases and J by 5 bases, with 11 bases left in between. This CDR3 region has 13 residues. Germline V lookup: CDR1 SEHNR, CDR2 FQNEAQ (reference sequence).

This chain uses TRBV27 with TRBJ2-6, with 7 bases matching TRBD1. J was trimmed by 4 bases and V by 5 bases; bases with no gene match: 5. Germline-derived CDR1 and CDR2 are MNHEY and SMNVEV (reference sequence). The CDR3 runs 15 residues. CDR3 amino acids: CASSPTGAGANVLTF. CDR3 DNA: TGTGCCAGCAGTCCCACAGGGGCCGGGGCCAACGTCCTGACTTTC.

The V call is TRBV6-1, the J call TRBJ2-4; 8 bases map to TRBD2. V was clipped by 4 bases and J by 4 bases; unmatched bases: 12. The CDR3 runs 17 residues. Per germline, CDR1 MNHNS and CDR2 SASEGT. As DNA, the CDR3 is TGTGCCAGCAGTGTACGTCTCGGGAGGGAAATTAAAAACATTCAGTACTTC. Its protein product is CASSVRLGREIKNIQYF.

Here the CDR3 DNA reads TGTGCCAGCAGTGGTAGGCGAGGACAATCCTATGGCTACACCTTC. It codes for CASSGRRGQSYGYTF. The V gene is TRBV2, the J gene TRBJ1-2; the D gene is possibly TRBD1 (5 bases). CDR3 size: 15 residues. Germline CDR1 and CDR2: SNHLY and FYNNEI. V was trimmed by 4 bases and J by 4 bases, leaving 16 bases between them.

CDR3 in amino acids: CASRAAGLAGGEMQYF. CDR3 in DNA: TGTGCCAGCAGGGCAGCGGGACTAGCGGGAGGGGAAATGCAGTACTTC. This chain links TRBV27 with TRBJ2-7, with 16 bases identical to TRBD2. CDR1 is MNHEY, CDR2 SMNVEV, per germline (reference sequence). V shed 6 bases and J 9 bases; nucleotides not matched to a gene: 11. The CDR3 contains 16 residues.

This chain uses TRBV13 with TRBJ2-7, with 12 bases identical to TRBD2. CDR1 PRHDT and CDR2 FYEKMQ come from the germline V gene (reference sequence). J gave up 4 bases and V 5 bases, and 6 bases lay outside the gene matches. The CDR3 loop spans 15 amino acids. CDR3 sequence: CASSNLAGGPYEQYF. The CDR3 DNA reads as TGTGCCAGCAGCAATCTAGCGGGAGGGCCGTACGAGCAGTACTTC.

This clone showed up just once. The chain's CDR3 is CAWRDGGGYEQYF. The CDR3 DNA follows: TGTGCCTGGAGGGATGGCGGGGGCTACGAGCAGTACTTC. This rearrangement joins TRBV30 to TRBJ2-7, with 7 nucleotides matching TRBD2. V shed 3 bases and J 3 bases; nucleotides not matched to a gene: 5. From germline, CDR1 is GTSNPN and CDR2 SVGIG (reference sequence). The length of the CDR3 is 13 residues.

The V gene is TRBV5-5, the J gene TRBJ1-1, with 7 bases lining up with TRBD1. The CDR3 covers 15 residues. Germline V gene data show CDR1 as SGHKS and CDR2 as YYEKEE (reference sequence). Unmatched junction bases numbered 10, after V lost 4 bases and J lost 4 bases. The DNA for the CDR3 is TGTGCCAGCAGCGCCGATGAGGGGGCTGTCACTGAAGCTTTCTTT. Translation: CASSADEGAVTEAFF.

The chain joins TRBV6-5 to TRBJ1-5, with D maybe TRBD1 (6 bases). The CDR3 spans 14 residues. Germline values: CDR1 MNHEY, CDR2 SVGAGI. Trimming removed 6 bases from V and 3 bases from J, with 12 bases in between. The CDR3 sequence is CASREGHTNQPQHF. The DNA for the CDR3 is TGTGCCAGCAGAGAGGGACACACCAATCAGCCCCAGCATTTT.

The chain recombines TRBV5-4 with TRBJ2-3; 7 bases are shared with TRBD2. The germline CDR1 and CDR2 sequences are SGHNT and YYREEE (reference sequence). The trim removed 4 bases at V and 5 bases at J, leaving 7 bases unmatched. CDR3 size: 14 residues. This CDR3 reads CASSPGASGDTQYF. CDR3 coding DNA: TGTGCCAGCAGCCCTGGGGCTAGCGGAGATACGCAGTATTTT.

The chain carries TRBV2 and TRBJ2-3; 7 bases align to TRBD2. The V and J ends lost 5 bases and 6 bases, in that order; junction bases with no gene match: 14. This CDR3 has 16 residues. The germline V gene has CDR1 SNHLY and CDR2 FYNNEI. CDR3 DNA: TGTGCCAGCAGTACCCCCTCAAGGACTAGGATCGATACGCAGTATTTT. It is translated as CASSTPSRTRIDTQYF.